A single sample gave rise to the 8 T cell receptor beta chains below, sequenced in a study of blood T cells in healthy people across ages (dated by TCRdb to the mid-2010s). Libraries came from 5' RACE. The sequencer listed for this sample is Illumina HiSeq 2500. The second PCR ran for about 6 to 12 cycles and used a J-beta primer mix along with a sample-barcoded 5' primer. TCRdb handled the public reads itself, with Q25 trimming in fastp and clone calling in MiXCR, and kept productive beta chains. CDR3 protein sequences are deduplicated, and each keeps its most common genes and DNA. A total of over 450,000 distinct CDR3 sequences appear in this sample, around 24% of them only once. The top ten clones comprise around 10% of the sample. In addition, the sample was reused for a study of T cells of mothers and their children.

The material sequenced was blood. Source of these receptors: a boy between 10 and 17 years old in good health.

This clonotype showed up many times. V is TRBV11-2 and J is TRBJ2-5, with D perhaps matching TRBD2 (6 bases). V was shortened by 8 bases and J by 5 bases, with 15 bases between the two germline ends. The CDR3 runs to 13 residues. CDR1 SGHAT and CDR2 FQNNGV come from the germline V gene. The CDR3 sequence: CASGRDPRETQYF. DNA of the CDR3: TGTGCCAGCGGGCGGGATCCGAGGGAGACCCAGTACTTC.

J is TRBJ2-6 and V is TRBV9; tentatively, D is TRBD1 or TRBD2 (5 bases each). The CDR3 extends over 16 amino acids. V was cut by 3 bases and J by 2 bases, with 12 bases left in between. Germline values: CDR1 SGDLS, CDR2 YYNGEE. The CDR3 nucleotides read TGTGCCAGCAGCGCGAAACAGGAGGCTGGGGCCAACGTCCTGACTTTC. As protein: CASSAKQEAGANVLTF. Filled out from reference TRBV9 and TRBJ2-6, the complete variable domain reads DSGVTQTPKHLITATGQRVTLRCSPRSGDLSVYWYQQSLDQGLQFLIQYYNGEERAKGNILERFSAQQFPDLHSELNLSSLELGDSALYFCASSAKQEAGANVLTFGAGSRLTVL.

V usage is TRBV20-1 and J usage is TRBJ2-7; TRBD2 aligns across 8 bases. Germline V gives CDR1 DFQATT, CDR2 SNEGSKA (reference sequence). The CDR3 totals 14 residues. Trimming at V came to 7 bases and at J to 7 bases, leaving 15 bases not matched to a gene. For the CDR3, the DNA is TGCAGTGTTAAGCCGTCTAGCGGGCGATTGGAGCAGTACTTC. Protein product: CSVKPSSGRLEQYF.

This clonotype was found a few times. The CDR3 is CASSPGASYLYGYTF. The DNA for the CDR3 is TGTGCCAGCAGCCCAGGGGCGAGTTATCTCTATGGCTACACCTTC. V usage is TRBV11-2 and J usage is TRBJ1-2; tentative D call: TRBD1 (6 bases). V was shortened by 5 bases and J by 4 bases, with 17 bases between the two germline ends. The germline CDR1 and CDR2 sequences are SGHAT and FQNNGV. The CDR3 totals 15 residues.

The genes are TRBV29-1 and TRBJ2-2; maybe TRBD1 (6 bases). V was cut by 5 bases and J by 4 bases, with 11 bases left in between. CDR1 is SQVTM, CDR2 ANQGSEA, per germline. There are 13 residues in the CDR3. The CDR3 sequence is CSVSGTTTGELFF. The DNA for the CDR3 is TGCAGCGTTTCCGGGACAACCACCGGGGAGCTGTTTTTT.

To note about this clonotype: At one boundary the junction diverges from the germline segment, which might be a read error. This chain uses TRBV7-2 with TRBJ2-5; D might be TRBD1 or TRBD2, each matching 5 bases. There are 15 residues in the CDR3. Germline values: CDR1 SGHTA, CDR2 FQGNSA. This CDR3 is CASSLGGPTQETLYF. In DNA form, the CDR3 reads TGTGCCAGCAGCTTAGGGGGACCGACCCAAGAGACCCTGTACTTC.

The chain carries TRBV28 and TRBJ2-7, with D perhaps matching TRBD2 (6 bases). With 6 bases removed from V and 3 bases from J, the gap between germline ends came to 18 bases. CDR3 length equals 15 residues. Germline V gene data show CDR1 as MDHEN and CDR2 as SYDVKM. The CDR3 reads CASSPPTRDRYEQYF. CDR3 DNA sequence: TGTGCCAGCAGCCCACCGACTAGAGACCGCTACGAGCAGTACTTC.

This chain joins TRBV4-3 and TRBJ2-5; 8 bases line up with TRBD1. Trimming at V came to 0 bases and at J to 5 bases, leaving 8 bases not matched to a gene. The V gene's germline CDR1 is LGHNA and CDR2 YSLEER. CDR3 length equals 16 residues. As DNA, the CDR3 is TGCGCCAGCAGCCAAGAGAGGAACAGGGGGAGGGAGACCCAGTACTTC. Its protein is CASSQERNRGRETQYF.